The 24 T cell receptor beta chains in this list originate from one sample, sequenced in a study of blood T cell repertoires in COVID-19. Only in-frame clones appear in the TCRdb table, and some are missing; sequencing was by immunoSEQ multiplex PCR. Of about 210,000 clones in the sample, approximately 91% were seen once. Sequenced input: peripheral blood. Receptors were obtained from a middle-aged woman with acute or convalescent COVID-19.

This clone was seen a few times. V gene TRBV11-3 combines with J gene TRBJ2-2; D is uncertain. This CDR3 comprises 13 residues. V was cut by 2 bases and J by 6 bases, with 7 bases left in between. CDR1 is SGHNT and CDR2 is YENEEA in the germline V gene. Here the CDR3 DNA reads TGTGCCAGCAGCTTATCCTCTTCCGGGGAGCTGTTTTTT. Its protein is CASSLSSSGELFF. Full variable domain (outside the CDR3, taken from reference TRBV11-3 and TRBJ2-2): EAGVVQSPRYKIIEKKQPVAFWCNPISGHNTLYWYLQNLGQGPELLIRYENEEAVDDSQLPKDRFSAERLKGVDSTLKIQPAELGDSAVYLCASSLSSSGELFFGEGSRLTVL.

The chain links TRBV7-2 to TRBJ1-5, with 8 bases fitting TRBD1. The CDR3 has 17 amino acids. The germline CDR1 and CDR2 sequences are SGHTA and FQGNSA. V dropped 4 bases and J dropped 0; count of bases not matched to a gene: 8. The CDR3 sequence is CASSYRDRTFSNQPQHF. The CDR3 nucleotides are TGTGCCAGCAGCTACCGGGACAGGACTTTTAGCAATCAGCCCCAGCATTTT.

This clone was observed once. The CDR3 DNA is TGTGCCAGCAGTTACTTGCAGGGTAGGGGAAACACTGAAGCTTTCTTT. It yields the protein CASSYLQGRGNTEAFF. The chain is built from TRBV6-5 and TRBJ1-1; D might be TRBD1 (5 bases). Germline V gene data show CDR1 as MNHEY and CDR2 as SVGAGI. This CDR3 is 16 amino acids long. The germline V and J ends were trimmed by 1 base and 2 bases, with 14 bases remaining between them.

V and J are TRBV3-1 (or the pseudogene TRBV3-2) and TRBJ1-6, with 9 bases lining up with TRBD1. Germline CDR1 LGHDT, CDR2 YNNKEL (reference sequence). V dropped 1 base and J dropped 12; count of bases not matched to a gene: 4. The CDR3 contains 14 residues. CDR3 DNA: TGTGCCAGCAGCCAAGTACAGGGGGCCCAACCCCTCCACTTT. This gives the protein CASSQVQGAQPLHF.

V gene TRBV5-5 combines with J gene TRBJ1-1; a possible D gene is TRBD1 (5 bases). V lost 0 bases and J 3 bases, leaving 12 bases between the germline ends. The germline gives CDR1 SGHKS, CDR2 YYEKEE (reference sequence). The CDR3 runs to 15 residues. In DNA, the CDR3 is TGTGCCAGCAGCTTGGCCCCAGGGCCCTACACTGAAGCTTTCTTT. Translation gives CASSLAPGPYTEAFF. The whole variable domain, remainder taken from reference TRBV5-5 and TRBJ1-1, is DAGVTQSPTHLIKTRGQQVTLRCSPISGHKSVSWYQQVLGQGPQFIFQYYEKEERGRGNFPDRFSARQFPNYSSELNVNALLLGDSALYLCASSLAPGPYTEAFFGQGTRLTVV.

This CDR3 is CASSTSHSNQPQHF. Here the CDR3 DNA reads TGTGCCAGCAGCACATCTCATAGCAATCAGCCCCAGCATTTT. This rearrangement joins TRBV6-6 to TRBJ1-5; D is ambiguous. The V end lost 6 bases, the J end lost 0 bases, and 9 bases lay between the germline ends. Germline CDR1 is MNHNY and CDR2 is SVGAGI (reference sequence). CDR3 size: 14 residues.

This chain connects TRBV7-6 to TRBJ1-1; 8 bases agree with TRBD1. This CDR3 comprises 14 residues. J was trimmed by 4 bases and V by 5 bases; bases with no gene match: 6. CDR1 and CDR2 (germline): SGHVS, FNYEAQ. The CDR3 spells CASSPQDRATEAFF. The CDR3 region has the DNA TGTGCCAGCAGCCCACAGGACAGGGCCACTGAAGCTTTCTTT.

The V gene is TRBV30, the J gene TRBJ1-2, with 7 bases fitting TRBD1. Looked up from germline, CDR1 is GTSNPN and CDR2 is SVGIG (reference sequence). V shed 2 bases, J shed 4 bases, and the junction held 7 bases outside the gene matches. This CDR3 is built from 14 residues. Written as DNA, the CDR3 is TGTGCCTGGAGTCCGGACAGGATAACCTATGGCTACACCTTC. Translating gives CAWSPDRITYGYTF. Full variable domain (outside the CDR3, taken from reference TRBV30 and TRBJ1-2): SQTIHQWPATLVQPVGSPLSLECTVEGTSNPNLYWYRQAAGRGLQLLFYSVGIGQISSEVPQNLSASRPQDRQFILSSKKLLLSDSGFYLCAWSPDRITYGYTFGSGTRLTVV.

The genes are TRBV24-1 and TRBJ1-2; 7 nucleotides match TRBD1. The CDR3 spans 15 residues. Germline V gene data show CDR1 as KGHDR and CDR2 as SFDVKD. V lost 3 bases to trimming and J lost 6 bases; unmatched junction nucleotides: 9. The CDR3 reads CATSDGDSPWHGYTF. DNA of the CDR3: TGTGCCACCAGTGATGGGGACAGTCCGTGGCATGGCTACACCTTC.

This chain uses TRBV19 with TRBJ1-5; maybe TRBD1 (6 bases). CDR3 size: 14 residues. V was clipped by 5 bases and J by 2 bases, with 10 bases between them. The V gene's germline CDR1 is LNHDA and CDR2 SQIVND (reference sequence). Written as DNA, the CDR3 is TGTGCCAGTAGTGCCAGGGGTGGCAATCAGCCCCAGCATTTT. This gives the protein CASSARGGNQPQHF.

The chain has TRBV6-5 and TRBJ1-4; maybe TRBD1 (6 bases). The CDR3 totals 14 residues. V was trimmed by 6 bases and J by 8 bases, leaving 16 bases between them. Germline V lookup: CDR1 MNHEY, CDR2 SVGAGI. CDR3 bases: TGTGCCAGCAGATATAGGGGGGAGGGGGAAAAACTGTTTTTT. Protein product: CASRYRGEGEKLFF.

This chain joins TRBV7-2 and TRBJ2-7, with D possibly TRBD2 on 5 matching bases. Trimming stripped 0 bases from V and 2 bases from J, with 11 bases between. This CDR3 region has 15 residues. Per the germline V gene, CDR1 is SGHTA and CDR2 is FQGNSA. The CDR3 loop is CASSLAPGLAYEQYV. The CDR3 nucleotides read TGTGCCAGCAGCTTAGCCCCGGGGTTGGCCTACGAGCAGTACGTC.

J is TRBJ1-4 and V is TRBV14; TRBD1 agrees at 7 bases. Germline values: CDR1 SGHDN, CDR2 FVKESK. The trim removed 3 bases at V and 0 bases at J, leaving 1 base unmatched. This CDR3 region has 15 residues. CDR3 sequence reads: CASSQDRTTNEKLFF. The CDR3 DNA reads TGTGCCAGCAGCCAGGACAGGACAACTAATGAAAAACTGTTTTTT.

This chain connects TRBV2 to TRBJ1-2, with D uncertain. The CDR3 runs to 13 residues. V was clipped by 6 bases and J by 1 base, with 9 bases between them. Germline V lookup: CDR1 SNHLY, CDR2 FYNNEI. The CDR3 region has the DNA TGTGCCAGCAGGGCAGACTTTAACTATGGCTACACCTTC. It yields the protein CASRADFNYGYTF. The complete variable domain, with remaining parts taken from reference TRBV2 and TRBJ1-2, reads EPEVTQTPSHQVTQMGQEVILRCVPISNHLYFYWYRQILGQKVEFLVSFYNNEISEKSEIFDDQFSVERPDGSNFTLKIRSTKLEDSAMYFCASRADFNYGYTFGSGTRLTVV.

This sequence joins TRBV18 and TRBJ2-3; unclear D gene. Trimming took off 3 bases at V and 11 bases at J, with 15 bases between the two ends. There are 13 residues in the CDR3. Germline V gives CDR1 KGHSH, CDR2 LQKENI. CDR3 sequence reads: CASSPENPGMQYF. DNA for the CDR3: TGTGCCAGCTCACCCGAAAACCCAGGAATGCAGTATTTT.

This clone was seen a single time. The V gene is TRBV6-5, the J gene TRBJ1-2; TRBD1 matches 12 bases. CDR1 is MNHEY and CDR2 is SVGAGI in the germline V gene. V was pared by 4 bases and J by 7 bases, with 10 bases of the junction left unmatched. This CDR3 has 16 residues. CDR3 sequence: CASSFFQGQGAAGYTF. CDR3 bases: TGTGCCAGCAGTTTTTTCCAGGGACAGGGGGCGGCTGGCTACACCTTC.

The CDR3 here is CASSRRGGSTDTQYF. CDR3 nucleotide sequence: TGTGCCAGCTCACGACGGGGGGGTTCCACAGATACGCAGTATTTT. This chain links TRBV18 with TRBJ2-3; the match to TRBD2 covers 8 bases. The CDR3 is 15 amino acids. Germline loops: CDR1 KGHSH, CDR2 LQKENI. Trimming removed 4 bases from V and 2 bases from J; junction bases left unmatched: 5.

The J gene is TRBJ1-2, the V gene TRBV5-1; 7 bases are a match to TRBD1. Trimming cost V 4 bases and J 1 base; bases outside gene matches: 4. The germline gives CDR1 SGHRS, CDR2 YFSETQ. This CDR3 has 14 amino acids. CDR3 sequence: CASSVGQSNYGYTF. The DNA of the CDR3 is TGCGCCAGCAGCGTGGGACAGAGTAACTATGGCTACACCTTC.

This rearrangement joins TRBV7-9 to TRBJ1-2; TRBD1 matches at 7 bases. This CDR3 region has 15 residues. Germline trimming cut 6 bases from V and 5 bases from J; bases unmatched to any gene: 12. From germline, CDR1 is SEHNR and CDR2 FQNEAQ (reference sequence). The CDR3 here is CASRTHRGGIYGYTF. The DNA of the CDR3 is TGTGCCAGCAGAACTCACAGGGGCGGGATTTATGGCTACACCTTC.

V is TRBV28 and J is TRBJ1-2; TRBD1 agrees at 9 bases. This CDR3 spans 13 amino acids. V trimming: 4 bases; J trimming: 8 bases; junction bases outside the gene matches: 5. Germline values: CDR1 MDHEN, CDR2 SYDVKM. The CDR3 is CASSSGTGFGYTF. The CDR3 bases are TGTGCCAGCAGTTCCGGGACAGGGTTCGGCTACACCTTC.

V is TRBV7-9 and J is TRBJ1-3; D unclear. V was trimmed by 8 bases and J by 0 bases, leaving 23 bases between them. Germline-derived CDR1 and CDR2 are SEHNR and FQNEAQ (reference sequence). This CDR3 contains 18 residues. The CDR3 loop reads CASESTNPLSISGNTIYF. In DNA form, the CDR3 reads TGTGCCAGCGAATCCACTAACCCGCTCTCGATCTCTGGAAACACCATATATTTT.

The J gene is TRBJ1-2, the V gene TRBV7-2; D not certain. The CDR3 is 14 residues long. Trimming cost V 1 base and J 2 bases, with 8 bases left between them. Germline-derived CDR1 and CDR2 are SGHTA and FQGNSA. The CDR3: CASSLGSQNYGYTF. CDR3 nucleotide sequence: TGTGCCAGCAGCTTAGGTTCACAGAACTATGGCTACACCTTC.

This chain joins TRBV6-2 or TRBV6-3 and TRBJ1-5; 8 bases agree with TRBD1. Germline CDR1 MNHEY, CDR2 SVGEGT. This CDR3 contains 14 residues. V lost 6 bases to trimming and J lost 7 bases; unmatched junction nucleotides: 8. The CDR3 DNA reads TGTGCCAGCAGCGAGACAGGGGATAAACAGCCCCAGCATTTT. It yields the protein CASSETGDKQPQHF.

This rearrangement joins TRBV2 to TRBJ2-3; perhaps TRBD1 as D (6 bases). This CDR3 contains 16 residues. The V end lost 3 bases, the J end lost 0 bases, and 13 bases lay between the germline ends. Germline V gene data show CDR1 as SNHLY and CDR2 as FYNNEI. In nucleotides, the CDR3 is TGTGCCAGCAGTGACTCAGGGGACCCTAGCACAGATACGCAGTATTTT. This codes for CASSDSGDPSTDTQYF. The entire variable domain, with the rest obtained from reference TRBV2 and TRBJ2-3, is as follows: EPEVTQTPSHQVTQMGQEVILRCVPISNHLYFYWYRQILGQKVEFLVSFYNNEISEKSEIFDDQFSVERPDGSNFTLKIRSTKLEDSAMYFCASSDSGDPSTDTQYFGPGTRLTVL.